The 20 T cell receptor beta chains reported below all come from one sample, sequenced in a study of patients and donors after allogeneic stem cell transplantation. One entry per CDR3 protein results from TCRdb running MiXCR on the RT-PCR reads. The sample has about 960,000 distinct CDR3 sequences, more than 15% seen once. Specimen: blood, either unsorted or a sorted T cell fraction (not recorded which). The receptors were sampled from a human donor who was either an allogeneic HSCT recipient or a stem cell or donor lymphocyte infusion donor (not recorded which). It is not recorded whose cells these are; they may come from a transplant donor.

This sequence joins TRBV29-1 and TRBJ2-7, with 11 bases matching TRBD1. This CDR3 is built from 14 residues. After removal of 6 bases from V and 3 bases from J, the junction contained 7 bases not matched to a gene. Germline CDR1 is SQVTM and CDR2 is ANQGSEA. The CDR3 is CSVGDRGALYEQYF. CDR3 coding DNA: TGCAGCGTAGGGGACAGGGGGGCCCTCTACGAGCAGTACTTC.

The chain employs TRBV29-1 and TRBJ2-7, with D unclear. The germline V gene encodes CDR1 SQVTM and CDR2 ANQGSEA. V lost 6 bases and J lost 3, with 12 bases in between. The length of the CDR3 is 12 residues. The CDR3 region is CSVERNGYEQYF. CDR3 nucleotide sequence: TGCAGCGTCGAAAGAAATGGCTACGAGCAGTACTTC.

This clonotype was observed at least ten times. The CDR3 bases are TGCAGTGCTAGCCCCGTCGAGGGGGCCCGTAATCAGCCCCAGCATTTT. Translation gives CSASPVEGARNQPQHF. V usage is TRBV20-1 and J usage is TRBJ1-5; TRBD1 matches 7 bases. Per the germline V gene, CDR1 is DFQATT and CDR2 is SNEGSKA (reference sequence). Trimming at V came to 3 bases and at J to 4 bases, leaving 12 bases not matched to a gene. This CDR3 is built from 16 residues.

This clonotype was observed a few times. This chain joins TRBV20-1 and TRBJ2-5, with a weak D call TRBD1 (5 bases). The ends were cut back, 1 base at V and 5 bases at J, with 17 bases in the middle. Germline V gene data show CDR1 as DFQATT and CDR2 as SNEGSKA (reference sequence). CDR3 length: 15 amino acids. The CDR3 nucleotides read TGCAGTGCTAGAGTGGGCAGGGTAAATGGCGAGACCCAGTACTTC. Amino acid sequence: CSARVGRVNGETQYF.

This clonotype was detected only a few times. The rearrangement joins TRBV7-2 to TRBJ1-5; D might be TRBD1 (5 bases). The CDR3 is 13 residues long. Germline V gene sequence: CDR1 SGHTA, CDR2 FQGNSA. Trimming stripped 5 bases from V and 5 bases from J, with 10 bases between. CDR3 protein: CASSTGRDQPQHF. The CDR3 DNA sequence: TGTGCCAGCAGCACAGGTCGGGATCAGCCCCAGCATTTT.

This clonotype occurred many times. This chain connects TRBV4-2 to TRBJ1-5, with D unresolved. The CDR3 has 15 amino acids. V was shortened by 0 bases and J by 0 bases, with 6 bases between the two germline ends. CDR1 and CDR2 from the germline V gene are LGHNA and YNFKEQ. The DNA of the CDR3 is TGTGCCAGCAGCCAAGATGCCGGTAGCAATCAGCCCCAGCATTTT. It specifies CASSQDAGSNQPQHF.

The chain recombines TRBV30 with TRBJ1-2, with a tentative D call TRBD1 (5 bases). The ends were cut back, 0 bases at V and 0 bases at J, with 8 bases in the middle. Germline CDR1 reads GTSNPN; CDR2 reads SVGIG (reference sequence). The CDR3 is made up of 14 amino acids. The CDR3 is CAWSVGGANYGYTF. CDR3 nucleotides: TGTGCCTGGAGTGTGGGGGGAGCTAACTATGGCTACACCTTC.

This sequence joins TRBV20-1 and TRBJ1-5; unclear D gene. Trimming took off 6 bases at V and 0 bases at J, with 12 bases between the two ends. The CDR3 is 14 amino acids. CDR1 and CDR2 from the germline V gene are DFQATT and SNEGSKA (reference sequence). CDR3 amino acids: CSAVDWGSNQPQHF. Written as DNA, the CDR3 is TGCAGTGCCGTCGACTGGGGTAGCAATCAGCCCCAGCATTTT.

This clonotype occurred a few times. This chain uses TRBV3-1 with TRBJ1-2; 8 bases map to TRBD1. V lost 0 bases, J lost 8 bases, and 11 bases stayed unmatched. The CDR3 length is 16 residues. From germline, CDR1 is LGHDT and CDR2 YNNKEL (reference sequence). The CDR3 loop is CASSQDGDRIARGYTF. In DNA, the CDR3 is TGTGCCAGCAGCCAAGATGGGGACAGGATTGCTAGGGGCTACACCTTC.

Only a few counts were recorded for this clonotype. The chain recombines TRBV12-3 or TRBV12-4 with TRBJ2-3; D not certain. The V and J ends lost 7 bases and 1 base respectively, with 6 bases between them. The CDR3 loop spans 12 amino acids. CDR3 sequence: CASNEGTDTQYF. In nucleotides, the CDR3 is TGTGCCAGCAACGAAGGCACAGATACGCAGTATTTT.

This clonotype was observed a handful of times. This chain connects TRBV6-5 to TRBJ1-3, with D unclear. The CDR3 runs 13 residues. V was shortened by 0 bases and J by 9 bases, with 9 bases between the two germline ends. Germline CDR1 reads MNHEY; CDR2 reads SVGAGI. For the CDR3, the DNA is TGTGCCAGCAGTTACTCGCTAGGCGGCACCATATATTTT. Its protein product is CASSYSLGGTIYF.

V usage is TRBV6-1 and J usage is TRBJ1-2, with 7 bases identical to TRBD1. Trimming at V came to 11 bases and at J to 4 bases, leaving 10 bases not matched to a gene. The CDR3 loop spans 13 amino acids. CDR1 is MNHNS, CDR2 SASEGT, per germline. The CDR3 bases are TGTGCCGCCTACCGGGACAGTGTCTATGGCTACACCTTC. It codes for CAAYRDSVYGYTF.

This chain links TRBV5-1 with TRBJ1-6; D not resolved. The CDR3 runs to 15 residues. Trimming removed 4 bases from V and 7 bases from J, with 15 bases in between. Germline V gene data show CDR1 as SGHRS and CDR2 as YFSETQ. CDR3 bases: TGCGCCAGCAGCGGACCCCGGGCGCTGAATTCACCCCTCCACTTT. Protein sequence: CASSGPRALNSPLHF. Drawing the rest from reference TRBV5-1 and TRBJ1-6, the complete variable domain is KAGVTQTPRYLIKTRGQQVTLSCSPISGHRSVSWYQQTPGQGLQFLFEYFSETQRNKGNFPGRFSGRQFSNSRSEMNVSTLELGDSALYLCASSGPRALNSPLHFGNGTRLTVT.

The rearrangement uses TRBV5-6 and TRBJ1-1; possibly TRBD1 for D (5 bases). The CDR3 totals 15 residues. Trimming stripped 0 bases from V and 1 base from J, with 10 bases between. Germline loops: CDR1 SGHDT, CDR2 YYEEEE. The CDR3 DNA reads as TGTGCCAGCAGCTTGGTCAGGGCGGGGAACACTGAAGCTTTCTTT. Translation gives CASSLVRAGNTEAFF.

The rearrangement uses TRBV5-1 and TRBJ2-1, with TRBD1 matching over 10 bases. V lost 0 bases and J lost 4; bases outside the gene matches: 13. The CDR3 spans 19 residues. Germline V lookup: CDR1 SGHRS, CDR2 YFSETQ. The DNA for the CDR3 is TGCGCCAGCAGCTTGGCCAGAGGAAAAGGGGGACAGGGGTACAATGAGCAGTTCTTC. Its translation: CASSLARGKGGQGYNEQFF.

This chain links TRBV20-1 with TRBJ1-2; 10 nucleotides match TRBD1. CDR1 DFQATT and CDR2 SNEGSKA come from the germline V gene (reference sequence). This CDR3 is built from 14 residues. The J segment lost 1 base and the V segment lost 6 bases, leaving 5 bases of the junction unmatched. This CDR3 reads CSAPRDRGNYGYTF. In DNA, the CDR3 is TGCAGTGCACCCCGGGACAGGGGTAACTATGGCTACACCTTC.

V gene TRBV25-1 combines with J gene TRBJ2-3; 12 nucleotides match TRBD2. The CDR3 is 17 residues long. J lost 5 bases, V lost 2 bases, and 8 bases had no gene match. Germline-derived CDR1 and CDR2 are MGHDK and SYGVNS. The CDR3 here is CASSESRLAGAGDTQYF. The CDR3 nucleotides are TGTGCCAGCAGTGAAAGTAGACTAGCGGGAGCTGGAGATACGCAGTATTTT. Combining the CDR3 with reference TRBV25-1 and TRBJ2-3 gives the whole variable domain EADIYQTPRYLVIGTGKKITLECSQTMGHDKMYWYQQDPGMELHLIHYSYGVNSTEKGDLSSESTVSRIRTEHFPLTLESARPSHTSQYLCASSESRLAGAGDTQYFGPGTRLTVL.

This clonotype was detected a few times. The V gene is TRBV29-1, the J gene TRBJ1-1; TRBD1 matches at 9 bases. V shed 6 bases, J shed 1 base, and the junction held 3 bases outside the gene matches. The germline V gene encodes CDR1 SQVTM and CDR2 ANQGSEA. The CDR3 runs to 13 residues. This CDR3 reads CSVGQGTNTEAFF. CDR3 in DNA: TGCAGCGTCGGACAGGGGACGAACACTGAAGCTTTCTTT.

This CDR3 is CASSQDRGRGAEAFF. The CDR3 nucleotides are TGTGCCAGCAGCCAAGATCGTGGCAGGGGGGCTGAAGCTTTCTTT. The rearrangement links TRBV3-1 to TRBJ1-1; 7 nucleotides line up with TRBD1. The germline V gene encodes CDR1 LGHDT and CDR2 YNNKEL (reference sequence). The CDR3 contains 15 residues. V lost 0 bases to trimming and J lost 6 bases; unmatched junction nucleotides: 7.

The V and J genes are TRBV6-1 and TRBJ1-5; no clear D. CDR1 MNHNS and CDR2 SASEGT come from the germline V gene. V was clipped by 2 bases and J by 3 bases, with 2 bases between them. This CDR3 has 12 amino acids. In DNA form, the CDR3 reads TGTGCCAGCAGTGAATTCAATCAGCCCCAGCATTTT. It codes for CASSEFNQPQHF.